These T cell receptor beta chains were read from a single sample in a study of post-analysis software for immune sequencing data. MiXCR was run by TCRdb on the PCR reads, yielding one entry per CDR3 protein. This table has 550,000 to 700,000 distinct CDR3 sequences, around 40% appearing once. The sequencing sample was made of blood. These receptors were obtained from a girl under 18 with multiple sclerosis. CDR3s leave out the opening cysteine and the closing phenylalanine or tryptophan. Fields, in order: CDR3 protein, V gene, J gene, clone size. Clone sizes are given selectively: once, few, many, or a class where the clone is expanded.

cdr3_aa: ASSYRHYNQPQH; v_call: TRBV12-3/TRBV12-4; j_call: TRBJ1-5; clone_size: .
cdr3_aa: ASSLDGTAGNQPQH; v_call: TRBV12-3/TRBV12-4; j_call: TRBJ1-5; clone_size: .
cdr3_aa: ASSPGARGQETQY; v_call: TRBV3-1; j_call: TRBJ2-5; clone_size: .
cdr3_aa: SASVGHLSGYGYT; v_call: TRBV20-1; j_call: TRBJ1-2; clone_size: .
cdr3_aa: ASAAGGLTDTQY; v_call: TRBV21-1; j_call: TRBJ2-3; clone_size: .
cdr3_aa: ASSRAQETQY; v_call: TRBV7-2; j_call: TRBJ2-5; clone_size: .
cdr3_aa: ASSLGRDFGNEQF; v_call: TRBV11-1; j_call: TRBJ2-1; clone_size: .
cdr3_aa: ATSRGGLAGALAHEQF; v_call: TRBV15; j_call: TRBJ2-1; clone_size: .
cdr3_aa: ASSYFKTGYSNYGYT; v_call: TRBV6-5; j_call: TRBJ1-2; clone_size: .
cdr3_aa: ASSLYWGETQY; v_call: TRBV7-8; j_call: .; clone_size: few
cdr3_aa: ASSRPDWNKNIQY; v_call: TRBV4-2; j_call: TRBJ2-4; clone_size: .
cdr3_aa: ASSYRDRRDTQY; v_call: TRBV6-5; j_call: TRBJ2-3; clone_size: many
cdr3_aa: ASSYGAGGPRDEQF; v_call: TRBV6-6; j_call: TRBJ2-1; clone_size: .
cdr3_aa: SASGTSGAGGDTQY; v_call: TRBV20-1; j_call: TRBJ2-3; clone_size: few
cdr3_aa: ASKENRTGISEQY; v_call: TRBV9; j_call: .; clone_size: few
cdr3_aa: ASSESPSDEQF; v_call: TRBV10-1; j_call: TRBJ2-1; clone_size: few
cdr3_aa: ASSESGQGSTEAF; v_call: TRBV9; j_call: TRBJ1-1; clone_size: .
cdr3_aa: ASAYQGTEAF; v_call: TRBV25-1; j_call: TRBJ1-1; clone_size: .
cdr3_aa: ASSSEDTQY; v_call: TRBV12-3/TRBV12-4; j_call: TRBJ2-3; clone_size: few
cdr3_aa: ASSLHLMGRGSYNSPLH; v_call: TRBV12-3/TRBV12-4; j_call: TRBJ1-6; clone_size: many
cdr3_aa: ASSARTSGGTDTQY; v_call: TRBV12-3/TRBV12-4; j_call: TRBJ2-3; clone_size: .
cdr3_aa: ASSHPTGEREKLF; v_call: TRBV4-1; j_call: TRBJ1-4; clone_size: few
cdr3_aa: ASSSKVAGGADTQY; v_call: TRBV5-1; j_call: TRBJ2-3; clone_size: .
cdr3_aa: SAESGTSLTDTQY; v_call: TRBV20-1; j_call: TRBJ2-3; clone_size: .
cdr3_aa: ASSILGTGAGNTIY; v_call: TRBV14; j_call: TRBJ1-3; clone_size: .
cdr3_aa: SALSRSGGRSNQPQH; v_call: TRBV20-1; j_call: TRBJ1-5; clone_size: .
cdr3_aa: ASSSSGRTDTQY; v_call: TRBV12-3/TRBV12-4; j_call: TRBJ2-3; clone_size: .
cdr3_aa: ASSPRQGVEQY; v_call: TRBV18; j_call: TRBJ2-7; clone_size: many
cdr3_aa: ASSLGRGHEKLF; v_call: TRBV7-9; j_call: TRBJ1-4; clone_size: .
cdr3_aa: SGRMASDEQY; v_call: TRBV29-1; j_call: TRBJ2-7; clone_size: .
cdr3_aa: ASSGSWGVQETQY; v_call: TRBV5-1; j_call: TRBJ2-5; clone_size: once
cdr3_aa: ASSQDRVTGGFQPQH; v_call: TRBV4-1; j_call: TRBJ1-5; clone_size: .
cdr3_aa: ASGGHEITEAQY; v_call: TRBV7-3; j_call: TRBJ2-3; clone_size: few
cdr3_aa: ASSQGPAGLNNEQF; v_call: TRBV3-1; j_call: TRBJ2-1; clone_size: few
cdr3_aa: ASSEAAGSYNEQF; v_call: TRBV6-1; j_call: TRBJ2-1; clone_size: few
cdr3_aa: SASRRLAGAPDTQY; v_call: TRBV20-1; j_call: TRBJ2-3; clone_size: few
cdr3_aa: ASSQDFSRPRGETQY; v_call: TRBV4-1; j_call: TRBJ2-5; clone_size: few
cdr3_aa: ASSFSIAKNIQY; v_call: TRBV5-5; j_call: TRBJ2-4; clone_size: .
cdr3_aa: SARDIGGGRNEQF; v_call: TRBV20-1; j_call: TRBJ2-1; clone_size: .
cdr3_aa: ASSYGQNNYGYT; v_call: TRBV12-3/TRBV12-4; j_call: TRBJ1-2; clone_size: .
cdr3_aa: ASSQEIIGSADTQY; v_call: TRBV4-1; j_call: TRBJ2-3; clone_size: .
cdr3_aa: ASSSVSGENNEQF; v_call: TRBV5-1; j_call: TRBJ2-1; clone_size: .
cdr3_aa: ASSLRPSQGGANYGYT; v_call: TRBV7-2; j_call: TRBJ1-2; clone_size: .
cdr3_aa: ASSALSGGLY; v_call: TRBV11-2; j_call: TRBJ2-3; clone_size: .
cdr3_aa: SAWGTGVPRREKLF; v_call: TRBV20-1; j_call: TRBJ1-4; clone_size: .
cdr3_aa: ASKLWNQETQY; v_call: TRBV12-3/TRBV12-4; j_call: TRBJ2-5; clone_size: .
cdr3_aa: ASSFADTGETQY; v_call: TRBV12-3/TRBV12-4; j_call: TRBJ2-5; clone_size: few